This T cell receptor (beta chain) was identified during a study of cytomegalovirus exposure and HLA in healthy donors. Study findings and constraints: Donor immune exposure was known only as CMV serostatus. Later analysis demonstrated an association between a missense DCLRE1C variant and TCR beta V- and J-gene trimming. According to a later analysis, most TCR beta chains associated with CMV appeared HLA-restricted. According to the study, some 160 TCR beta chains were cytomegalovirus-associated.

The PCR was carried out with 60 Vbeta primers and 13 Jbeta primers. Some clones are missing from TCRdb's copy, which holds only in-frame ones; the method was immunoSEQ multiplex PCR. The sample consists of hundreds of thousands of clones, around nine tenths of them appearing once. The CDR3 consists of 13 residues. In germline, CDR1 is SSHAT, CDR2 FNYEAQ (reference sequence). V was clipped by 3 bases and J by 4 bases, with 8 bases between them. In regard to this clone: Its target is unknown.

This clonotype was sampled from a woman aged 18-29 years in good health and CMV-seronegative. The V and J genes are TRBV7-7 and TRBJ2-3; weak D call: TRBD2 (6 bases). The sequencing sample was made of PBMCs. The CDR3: CASSLRDSDTQYF. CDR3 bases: TGTGCCAGCAGCTTGCGGGACTCAGATACGCAGTATTTT.